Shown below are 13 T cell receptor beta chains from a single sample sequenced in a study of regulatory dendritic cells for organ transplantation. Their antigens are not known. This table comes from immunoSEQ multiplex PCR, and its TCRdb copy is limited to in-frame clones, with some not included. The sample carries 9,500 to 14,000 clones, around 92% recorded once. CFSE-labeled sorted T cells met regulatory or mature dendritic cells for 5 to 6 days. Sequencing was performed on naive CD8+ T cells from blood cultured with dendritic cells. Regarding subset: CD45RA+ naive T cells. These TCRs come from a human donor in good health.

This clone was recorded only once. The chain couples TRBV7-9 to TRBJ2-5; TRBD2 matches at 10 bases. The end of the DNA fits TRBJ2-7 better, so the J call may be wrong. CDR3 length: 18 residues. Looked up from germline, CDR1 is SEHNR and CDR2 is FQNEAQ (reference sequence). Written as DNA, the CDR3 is TGTGCCAGCAGCTCCCAAGCGGGAGGGTCCCACTTACTCTACGAGCAGTACTTC. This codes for CASSSQAGGSHLLYEQYF.

Written as DNA, the CDR3 is TGTGCCAGCAGCTTAGGGGATAATGAGCAGTTCTTC. Its translation is CASSLGDNEQFF. The chain has TRBV7-9 and TRBJ2-1; no reliable D call. Germline assignment: CDR1 SEHNR and CDR2 FQNEAQ (reference sequence). This CDR3 is 12 amino acids long. With 1 base removed from V and 7 bases from J, the gap between germline ends came to 5 bases.

DNA of the CDR3: TGTGCCAGCAGTTTATCTATGGGGGACCCTTCCTACAATGAGCAGTTCTTC. Translating gives CASSLSMGDPSYNEQFF. The genes are TRBV27 and TRBJ2-1, with D perhaps TRBD1 or TRBD2 (5 bases each). The length of the CDR3 is 17 residues. V was pared by 0 bases and J by 1 base, with 13 bases between. Germline V CDR1 and CDR2: MNHEY, SMNVEV (reference sequence).

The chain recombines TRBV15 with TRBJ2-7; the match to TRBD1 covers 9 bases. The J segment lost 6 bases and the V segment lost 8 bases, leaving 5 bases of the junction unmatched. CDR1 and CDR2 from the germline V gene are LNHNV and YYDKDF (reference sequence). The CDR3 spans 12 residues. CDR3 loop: CATSDRGGEQYF. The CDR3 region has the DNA TGTGCCACCTCGGACAGGGGAGGCGAGCAGTACTTC.

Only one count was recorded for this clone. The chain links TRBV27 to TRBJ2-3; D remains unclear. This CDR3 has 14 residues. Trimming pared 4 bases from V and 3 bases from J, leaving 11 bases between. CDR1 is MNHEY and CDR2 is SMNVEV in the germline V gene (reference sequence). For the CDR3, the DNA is TGTGCCAGCAGTTCCCTAGTTAAAACAGATACGCAGTATTTT. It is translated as CASSSLVKTDTQYF.

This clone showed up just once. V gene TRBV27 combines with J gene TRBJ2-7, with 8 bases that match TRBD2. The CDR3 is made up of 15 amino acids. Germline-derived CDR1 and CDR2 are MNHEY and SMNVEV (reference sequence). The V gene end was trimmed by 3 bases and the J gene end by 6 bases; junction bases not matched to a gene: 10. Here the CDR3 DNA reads TGTGCCAGCAGTTTTGTTGGGACTAGTACAGTCGAGCAGTACTTC. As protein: CASSFVGTSTVEQYF.

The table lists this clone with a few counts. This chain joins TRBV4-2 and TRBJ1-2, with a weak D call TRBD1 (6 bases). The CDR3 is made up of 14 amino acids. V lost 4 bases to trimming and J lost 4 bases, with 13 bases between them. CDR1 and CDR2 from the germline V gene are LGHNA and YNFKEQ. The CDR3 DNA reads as TGTGCCAGCAGCCTCGGAGGGGGAGGCTATGGCTACACCTTC. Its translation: CASSLGGGGYGYTF.

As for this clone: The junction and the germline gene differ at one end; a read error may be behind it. CDR3 nucleotide sequence: TGCGCCAGCAGCCAAGACCCGAGGGCGGGAGGATACGAGCGGTACTTC. Translating gives CASSQDPRAGGYERYF. The chain links TRBV4-3 to TRBJ2-7; the match to TRBD2 covers 8 bases. The CDR3 totals 16 residues. Looked up from germline, CDR1 is LGHNA and CDR2 is YSLEER.

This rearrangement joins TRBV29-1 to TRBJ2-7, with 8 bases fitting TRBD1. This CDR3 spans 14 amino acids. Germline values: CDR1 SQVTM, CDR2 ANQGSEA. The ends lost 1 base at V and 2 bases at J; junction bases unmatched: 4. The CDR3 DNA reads TGCAGCGTTGAAGGGGACAGGTCACCCTACGAGCAGTACTTC. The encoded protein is CSVEGDRSPYEQYF.

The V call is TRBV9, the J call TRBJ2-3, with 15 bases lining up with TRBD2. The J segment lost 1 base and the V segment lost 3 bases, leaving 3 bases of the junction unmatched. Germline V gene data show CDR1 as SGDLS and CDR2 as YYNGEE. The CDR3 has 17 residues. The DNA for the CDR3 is TGTGCCAGCAGCGAGTGGACTAGCGGGGGGGGCACAGATACGCAGTATTTT. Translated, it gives CASSEWTSGGGTDTQYF.

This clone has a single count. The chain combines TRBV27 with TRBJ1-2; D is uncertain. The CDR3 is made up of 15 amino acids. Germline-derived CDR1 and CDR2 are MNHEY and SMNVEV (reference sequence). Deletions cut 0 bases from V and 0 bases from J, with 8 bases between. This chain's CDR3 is CASSLSGSPNYGYTF. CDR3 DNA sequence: TGTGCCAGCAGTTTATCAGGCAGCCCTAACTATGGCTACACCTTC.

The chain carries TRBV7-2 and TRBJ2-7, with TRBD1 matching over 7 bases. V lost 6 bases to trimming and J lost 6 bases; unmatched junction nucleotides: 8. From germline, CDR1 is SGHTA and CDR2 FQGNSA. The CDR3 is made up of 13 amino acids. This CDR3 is CASSLTGVGEQYF. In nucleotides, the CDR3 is TGTGCCAGCAGTTTAACAGGGGTGGGCGAGCAGTACTTC.

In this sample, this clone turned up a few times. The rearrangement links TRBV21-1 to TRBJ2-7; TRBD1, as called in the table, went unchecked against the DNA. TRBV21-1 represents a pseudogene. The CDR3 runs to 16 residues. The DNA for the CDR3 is TGTGCCAGCAGCCCAAAAGGAACAGGGGATTCCTACGAGCAGTACTTC. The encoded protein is CASSPKGTGDSYEQYF.